This is a list of T cell receptor beta chains from one sample in a study of CD8 T cells in ankylosing spondylitis. TCRdb re-called the 5' RACE reads with MiXCR, one entry per CDR3 protein. The data contain 130,000 or so distinct CDR3 sequences, about 7% of them singletons. Sequenced material: blood, either unsorted or a sorted T cell fraction (not recorded which). The receptor source for this set is a male donor with ankylosing spondylitis or in good health (not recorded which). CDR3s include the opening cysteine and the closing phenylalanine or tryptophan. Each record gives: CDR3 protein, CDR3 DNA, J gene, D gene, clone size, V gene. A D gene is named only where the DNA matches it firmly. Not every row has a clone size; where given, it reads once, few, many or a size class.

cdr3_aa: CASSLDGGRHYEQYF; cdr3_nt: TGTGCCAGCAGCTTGGATGGCGGGAGGCATTACGAGCAGTACTTC; j_call: TRBJ2-7; d_call: TRBD2; clone_size: many; v_call: TRBV7-2
cdr3_aa: CSATGYRGEQYF; cdr3_nt: TGCAGTGCTACAGGGTACCGTGGGGAGCAGTACTTC; j_call: TRBJ2-7; d_call: .; clone_size: many; v_call: TRBV20-1
cdr3_aa: CASSLDMSSYEQYF; cdr3_nt: TGTGCCAGCAGCTTAGATATGTCCTCCTACGAGCAGTACTTC; j_call: TRBJ2-7; d_call: .; clone_size: many; v_call: TRBV7-9
cdr3_aa: CASSPLRANGYTF; cdr3_nt: TGTGCCAGCAGCCCCCTGAGAGCGAATGGCTACACCTTC; j_call: TRBJ1-2; d_call: .; clone_size: many; v_call: TRBV12-3/TRBV12-4
cdr3_aa: CASSSPSQGLDTQYF; cdr3_nt: TGTGCCAGTAGTAGCCCGAGTCAGGGCTTAGATACGCAGTATTTT; j_call: TRBJ2-3; d_call: .; clone_size: .; v_call: TRBV19
cdr3_aa: CASSAAGEGTGELFF; cdr3_nt: TGCGCCAGCAGCGCAGCGGGAGAGGGGACCGGGGAGCTGTTTTTT; j_call: TRBJ2-2; d_call: TRBD2; clone_size: many; v_call: TRBV5-1
cdr3_aa: CASSSLPKQYF; cdr3_nt: TGTGCCAGCAGCTCCCTCCCGAAGCAGTACTTC; j_call: TRBJ2-7; d_call: .; clone_size: many; v_call: TRBV7-9
cdr3_aa: CASTTMDRVTGELFF; cdr3_nt: TGTGCCAGCACCACCATGGACAGGGTGACCGGGGAGCTGTTTTTT; j_call: TRBJ2-2; d_call: TRBD1; clone_size: many; v_call: TRBV5-4
cdr3_aa: CASSFGTANTGELFF; cdr3_nt: TGTGCCAGCAGCTTCGGGACAGCGAACACCGGGGAGCTGTTTTTT; j_call: TRBJ2-2; d_call: TRBD1; clone_size: many; v_call: TRBV11-3
cdr3_aa: CASSFSRDLAYEQYF; cdr3_nt: TGCGCCAGCAGCTTCTCCCGTGACCTAGCCTACGAGCAGTACTTC; j_call: TRBJ2-7; d_call: .; clone_size: many; v_call: TRBV5-1
cdr3_aa: CASSLAVPPTGIGGYTF; cdr3_nt: TGCGCCAGCAGCTTGGCCGTCCCCCCGACAGGGATTGGTGGCTACACCTTC; j_call: TRBJ1-2; d_call: TRBD1; clone_size: many; v_call: TRBV5-1
cdr3_aa: CASSLYGSEVYEQYF; cdr3_nt: TGTGCCAGCAGTTTATATGGATCGGAGGTCTACGAGCAGTACTTC; j_call: TRBJ2-7; d_call: .; clone_size: many; v_call: TRBV27
cdr3_aa: CASSLTRGGGETQYF; cdr3_nt: TGTGCCAGCAGCTTAACGAGGGGCGGCGGAGAGACCCAGTACTTC; j_call: TRBJ2-5; d_call: .; clone_size: few; v_call: TRBV7-2
cdr3_aa: CASRLAGGLDTQYF; cdr3_nt: TGTGCCAGCAGGCTAGCGGGGGGGCTAGATACGCAGTATTTT; j_call: TRBJ2-3; d_call: TRBD2; clone_size: many; v_call: TRBV13
cdr3_aa: CASSRSAGNEQFF; cdr3_nt: TGCGCCAGCAGCCGTAGTGCTGGCAATGAGCAGTTCTTC; j_call: TRBJ2-1; d_call: .; clone_size: once; v_call: TRBV5-1
cdr3_aa: CASSPWGRPADTQYF; cdr3_nt: TGTGCCAGCAGTCCCTGGGGCAGGCCAGCAGATACGCAGTATTTT; j_call: TRBJ2-3; d_call: .; clone_size: many; v_call: TRBV27
cdr3_aa: CASSVMSGSWNEQYF; cdr3_nt: TGTGCCAGCAGCGTAATGAGTGGTTCGTGGAACGAGCAGTACTTC; j_call: TRBJ2-7; d_call: .; clone_size: many; v_call: TRBV7-9